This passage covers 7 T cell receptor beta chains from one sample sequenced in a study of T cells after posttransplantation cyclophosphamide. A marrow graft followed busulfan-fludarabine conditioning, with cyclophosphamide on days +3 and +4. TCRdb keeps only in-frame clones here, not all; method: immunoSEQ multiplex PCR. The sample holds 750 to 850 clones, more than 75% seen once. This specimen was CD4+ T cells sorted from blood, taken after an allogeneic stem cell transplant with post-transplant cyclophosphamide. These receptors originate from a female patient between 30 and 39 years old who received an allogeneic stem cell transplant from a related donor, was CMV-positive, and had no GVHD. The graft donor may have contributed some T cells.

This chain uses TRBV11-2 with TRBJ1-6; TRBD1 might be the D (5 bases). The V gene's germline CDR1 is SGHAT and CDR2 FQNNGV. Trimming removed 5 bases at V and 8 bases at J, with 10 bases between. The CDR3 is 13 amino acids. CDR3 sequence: CASSRQRDSPLHF. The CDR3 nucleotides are TGTGCCAGCAGCAGACAGCGGGATTCACCCCTCCACTTT.

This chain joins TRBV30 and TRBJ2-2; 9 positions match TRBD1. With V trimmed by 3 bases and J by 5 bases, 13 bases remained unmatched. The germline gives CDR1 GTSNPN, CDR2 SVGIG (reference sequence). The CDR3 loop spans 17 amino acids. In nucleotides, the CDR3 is TGTGCCTGGAGCGCTACAGGGGGCGGGACAAGGACCGGGGAGCTGTTTTTT. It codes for CAWSATGGGTRTGELFF.

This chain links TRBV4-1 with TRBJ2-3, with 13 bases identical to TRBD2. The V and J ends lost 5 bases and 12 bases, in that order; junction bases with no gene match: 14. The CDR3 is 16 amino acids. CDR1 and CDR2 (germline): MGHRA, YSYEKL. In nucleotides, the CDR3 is TGCGCCAGCAGCGGGGAAGTGGGACTAGCGGGGTCTTATCAGTATTTT. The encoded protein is CASSGEVGLAGSYQYF.

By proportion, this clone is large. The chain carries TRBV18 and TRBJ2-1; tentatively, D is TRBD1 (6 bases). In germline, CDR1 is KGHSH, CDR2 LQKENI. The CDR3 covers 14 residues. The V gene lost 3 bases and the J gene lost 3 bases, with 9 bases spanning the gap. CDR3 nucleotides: TGTGCCAGCTCACCGGAACAGGGCTACAATGAGCAGTTCTTC. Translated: CASSPEQGYNEQFF.

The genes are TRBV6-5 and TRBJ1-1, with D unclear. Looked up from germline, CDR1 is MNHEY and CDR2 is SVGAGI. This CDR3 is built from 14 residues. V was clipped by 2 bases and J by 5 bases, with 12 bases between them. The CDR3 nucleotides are TGTGCCAGCAGTTACGCGGGGAGGTCGACTGAAGCTTTCTTT. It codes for CASSYAGRSTEAFF.

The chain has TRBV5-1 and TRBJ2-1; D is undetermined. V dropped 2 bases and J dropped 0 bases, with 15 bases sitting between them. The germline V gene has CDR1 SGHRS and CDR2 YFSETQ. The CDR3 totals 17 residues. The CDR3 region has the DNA TGCGCCAGCAGCTTTGCTGGTCCCCCGAGCTCCTACAATGAGCAGTTCTTC. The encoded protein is CASSFAGPPSSYNEQFF.

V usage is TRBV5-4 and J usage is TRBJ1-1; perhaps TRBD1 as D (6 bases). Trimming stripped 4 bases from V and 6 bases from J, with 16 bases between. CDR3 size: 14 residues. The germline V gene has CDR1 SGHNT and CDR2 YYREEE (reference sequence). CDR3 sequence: CASSARTDSAEAFF. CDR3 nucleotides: TGTGCCAGCAGCGCCAGGACAGACTCGGCTGAAGCTTTCTTT.